This TCR beta chain comes out of a study of beta chain features in type 1 diabetes. The collection from each donor was one heparinised blood draw averaging about 116 mL. Sorting of CD4+ naive, central memory, regulatory and stem cell-like memory cells was performed via CD45RO/CCR7/CD25/CD127/CD95/CD27. Sorted populations all exceeded 95% purity. Study-level findings and limits: TCRB CDR3 length was moderately but significantly reduced in all four CD4+ subsets of Type 1 diabetes patients. Patients' naive, central memory and Treg TCRB repertoires seemed closer to one another than those of healthy donors.

Expressed TCRB transcripts were sequenced because the isolated RNA had all been reverse transcribed beforehand. Sequencing used immunoSEQ multiplex PCR; TCRdb keeps in-frame clones, though not all of them. The sample records a few hundred thousand clones, around 10% being singletons. About this clone: Its specificity is unknown.

The CDR3 covers 16 residues. Germline CDR1 SGHDT, CDR2 YYEEEE. Trimming pared 0 bases from V and 0 bases from J, leaving 11 bases between. This TCR derives from a man in his thirties or forties with type 1 diabetes. The sample was central memory CD4+ T cells from blood. The chain recombines TRBV5-6 with TRBJ2-3; D is undetermined. CDR3 coding DNA: TGTGCCAGCAGCTTGGCCTATCAAAATAGCACAGATACGCAGTATTTT. Residues: CASSLAYQNSTDTQYF.